Reported below is one TCR beta chain. This clone appeared a few times. Its antigen remains unidentified. One base away there is no much larger clone; base qualities are not given. The source of the sample is a study of sequential checkpoint blockade in melanoma (dated by TCRdb to about 2019). Broadly, across the study: Patients were assigned by 1:1 randomization to either first-line nivolumab followed by ipilimumab (arm A) or ipilimumab followed by nivolumab (arm B). Both trial sequences were followed by maintenance nivolumab. The full study reports these points: Larger, independent patient cohorts are needed to validate the response-prediction model that combines TCR metrics and mutation burden.

The CDR3 sequence holds 15 residues, the cysteine and valine included. Only the CDR3 DNA is retained, 45 bases long and in frame from the first base. The germline V gene (reference sequence) provides CDR1 WNHNN and CDR2 SYGVQD. V was cut back by 2 bases and J by 7 bases, leaving a gap of 18 bases between them. The immunoSEQ Assay was used to immunosequence TCRbeta CDR3 regions from genomic DNA. Before high-throughput sequencing, genomic DNA was amplified using bias-controlled multiplex PCR. Concerning the study's data processing: To quantify the absolute abundance of each unique TCRbeta CDR3 region, the sequences were collapsed and filtered. Clonality was defined as 1 minus Pielou's evenness and was calculated using productive rearrangements only. A previously published method was used to identify clones whose frequencies were significantly greater in on-treatment samples than in baseline samples. TCRdb holds this immuneACCESS table with in-frame rearrangements only. Some clones are missing; in checked studies, unresolved V genes explain under half, and the rest has no known cause. V and J calls and clone size are given by that table; D and trimming were obtained from the DNA. This sample lists some 17,000 clones; around 69% were detected once. Clones ranked in the top ten supply 20% to 25% of the sample.

According to the study, the label for this sample's treatment or condition signals: randomized to nivolumab then ipilimumab (arm A) or the reverse (arm B). None of the patients in the trial had previously been given DNA-damaging chemotherapy. A FACS Aria II flow cytometer was used to sort live CD3+CD8+ cells that were negative for CD19 and CD56 from thawed PBMCs. CheckMate 064, a randomized, open-label phase II trial of sequential checkpoint blockade, was the source of the samples, all of which came from patients with melanoma. Peripheral blood mononuclear cells were obtained through leukapheresis, purified using Ficoll-Paque, and frozen in human serum containing about 9.3% DMSO. Immediately after sorting, the purity of sorted blood CD3+CD8+ cells was verified to be >98%, after which DNA was extracted.

The rearranged chain carries TRBV10-1 and TRBJ2-7; no confident D gene assignment can be made. The TCR was taken from a human donor with melanoma. The source was CD8+ T cells sorted from blood (inferred from file names), collected from a patient given nivolumab and ipilimumab in sequence. The CDR3 region: CASSEDPPSAGEQYV. The sequenced DNA is TGCGCCAGCAGTGAGGACCCCCCTTCGGCTGGAGAGCAGTACGTC.